This TCR beta chain was sequenced for a study of T-cell memory formation after mild COVID-19. On this clonotype itself: Its antigen is not identified.

MiXCR, run by TCRdb on the 5' RACE reads, gives a single entry per CDR3 protein. The sample shows approximately 170,000 distinct CDR3 sequences, roughly 13% of them seen only once. V gave up 9 bases and J gave up 0 bases, with 15 bases separating them. The CDR3 loop spans 15 amino acids. Germline loops: CDR1 SNHLY, CDR2 FYNNEI. The study's findings and limits: There were some responding clones in pre-infection memory, which suggested that cross-reactive memory had joined.

The TCR comes from a man aged 18 to 35 who had mild COVID-19 (a few samples of this study predate the infection). Cell type and time point are not known. Sequenced material: PBMCs or a T cell subset sorted from them (not recorded which). V is TRBV2 and J is TRBJ2-1; perhaps TRBD2 as D (5 bases). CDR3 sequence: CASKEGRSSYNEQFF. Written as DNA, the CDR3 is TGTGCCAGTAAAGAGGGCAGGAGCTCCTACAATGAGCAGTTCTTC.